This entry is about one TCR beta chain. Its matching antigen is unknown. Assay used: immunoSEQ multiplex PCR; TCRdb lists only in-frame clones, some missing. The data hold about 120,000 clones, with 75% to 95% observed a single time. Germline CDR1 is SGDLS and CDR2 is YYNGEE. Trimming took 3 bases from V and 3 from J; bases not matched to a gene: 9. The length of the CDR3 is 17 residues. The sample originates from a study of T cell clones after liver transplantation. General study findings and limits: Circulating graft-donor-reactive CD4 TCRbeta sequences fell significantly post-transplant in most of the 8 subjects. In a couple of subjects, few donor cells limited the measurable donor-reactive repertoire.

The sequencing used CD4+ T cells from blood, collected 12 months after liver transplant. This rearrangement joins TRBV9 to TRBJ2-5, with 12 nucleotides matching TRBD2. The source is a human patient who received a liver transplant. Some of the T cells may derive from the graft donor. The DNA of the CDR3 is TGTGCCAGCAGCGCGACTAGCGGGAGCGGTGGGGAAGAGACCCAGTACTTC. Encoded protein: CASSATSGSGGEETQYF.